The clone carrying this T cell receptor (beta chain) has just a few counts. What it binds is not known. This entry comes from a study of OX40 agonist ivuxolimab in advanced cancers. Turning to the study itself: Three patients responded partially, comprising one with hepatocellular carcinoma and two with cutaneous melanoma.

TCRdb's table, derived via immunoSEQ multiplex PCR, lists solely in-frame clones and lacks some. The sample has tens of thousands of clones; roughly 87% are singletons. Germline V CDR1 and CDR2: LNHDA, SQIVND (reference sequence). J was trimmed by 0 bases and V by 3 bases; bases with no gene match: 2. The CDR3 totals 14 residues. Study-wide findings and caveats: Within 6 weeks, CD4+ and CD8+ blood T cells expanded clonally at 0.1 to 3.0 mg/kg. Certain nonresponding patients likewise had low normalized T-cell clonal expansion. Near-lowest levels of clonal expansion characterized partial responders at 0.1-3.0 mg/kg.

The sequence was collected from an adult with an advanced solid tumor such as melanoma, head and neck, liver or kidney cancer. The chain couples TRBV19 to TRBJ2-7; 7 nucleotides align to TRBD1. Specimen: CD4+ or CD8+ T cells sorted from blood, collected in a trial of the OX40 agonist ivuxolimab. CDR3 residues: CASSMTGISYEQYF. DNA for the CDR3: TGTGCCAGTAGTATGACAGGGATCTCCTACGAGCAGTACTTC.